In this sample, the clone carrying this TCR beta chain turned up a few times. Profiled with immunoSEQ multiplex PCR; TCRdb holds only in-frame clones, not every one. The sample has some 170,000 clones, roughly 81% seen once. The CDR3 consists of 13 residues. V lost 5 bases to trimming and J lost 4 bases, with 11 bases between them. The germline gives CDR1 MNHEY, CDR2 SVGEGT. The data originate from a study of blood T cell repertoires in COVID-19. Material for sequencing was peripheral blood. The TCR sequence derives from a man in his forties with acute or convalescent COVID-19. The chain recombines TRBV6-2 or TRBV6-3 with TRBJ1-2; D is undetermined. DNA for the CDR3: TGTGCCAGCAGTCTGACTCCTTCCTATGGCTACACCTTC. Translated, it gives CASSLTPSYGYTF.